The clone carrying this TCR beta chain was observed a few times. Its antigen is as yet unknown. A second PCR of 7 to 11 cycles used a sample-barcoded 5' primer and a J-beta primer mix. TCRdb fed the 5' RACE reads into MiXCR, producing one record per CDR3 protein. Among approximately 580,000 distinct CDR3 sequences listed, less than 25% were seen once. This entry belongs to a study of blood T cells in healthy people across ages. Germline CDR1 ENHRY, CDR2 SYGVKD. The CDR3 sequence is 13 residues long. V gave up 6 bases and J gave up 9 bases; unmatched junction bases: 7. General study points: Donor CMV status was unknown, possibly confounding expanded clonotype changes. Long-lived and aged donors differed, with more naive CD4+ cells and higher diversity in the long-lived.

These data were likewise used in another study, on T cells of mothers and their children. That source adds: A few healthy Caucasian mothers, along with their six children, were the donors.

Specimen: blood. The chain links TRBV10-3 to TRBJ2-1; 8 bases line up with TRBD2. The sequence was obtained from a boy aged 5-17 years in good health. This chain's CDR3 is CAIREAGVGEQFF. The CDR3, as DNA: TGTGCCATCAGGGAAGCGGGAGTGGGTGAGCAGTTCTTC.